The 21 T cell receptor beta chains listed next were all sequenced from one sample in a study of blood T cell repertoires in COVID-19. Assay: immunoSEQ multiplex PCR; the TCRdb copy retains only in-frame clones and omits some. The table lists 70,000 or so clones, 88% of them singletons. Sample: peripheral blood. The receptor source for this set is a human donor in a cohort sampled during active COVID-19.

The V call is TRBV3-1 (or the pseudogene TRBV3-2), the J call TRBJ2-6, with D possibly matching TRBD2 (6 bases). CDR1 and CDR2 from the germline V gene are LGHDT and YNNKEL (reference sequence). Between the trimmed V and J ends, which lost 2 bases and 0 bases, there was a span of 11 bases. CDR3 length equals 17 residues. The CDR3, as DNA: TGTGCCAGCAGCCAACTAGCGACAGCCTCTGGGGCCAACGTCCTGACTTTC. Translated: CASSQLATASGANVLTF.

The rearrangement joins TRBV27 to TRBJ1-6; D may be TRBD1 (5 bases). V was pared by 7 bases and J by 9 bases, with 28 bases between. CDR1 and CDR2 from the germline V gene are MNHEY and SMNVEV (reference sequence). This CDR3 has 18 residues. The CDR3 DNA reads TGTGCCAGCACTCAACTCACCTCGGGGGGAACGAGCGGTTCACCCCTCCACTTT. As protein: CASTQLTSGGTSGSPLHF.

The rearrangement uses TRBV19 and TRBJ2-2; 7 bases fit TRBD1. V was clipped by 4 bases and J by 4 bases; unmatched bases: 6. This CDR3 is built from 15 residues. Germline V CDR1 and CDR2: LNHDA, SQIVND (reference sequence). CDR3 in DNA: TGTGCCAGTAGTAAAACAGGGGTTGGCACCGGGGAGCTGTTTTTT. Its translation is CASSKTGVGTGELFF. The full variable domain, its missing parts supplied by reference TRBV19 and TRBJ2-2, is DGGITQSPKYLFRKEGQNVTLSCEQNLNHDAMYWYRQDPGQGLRLIYYSQIVNDFQKGDIAEGYSVSREKKESFPLTVTSAQKNPTAFYLCASSKTGVGTGELFFGEGSRLTVL.

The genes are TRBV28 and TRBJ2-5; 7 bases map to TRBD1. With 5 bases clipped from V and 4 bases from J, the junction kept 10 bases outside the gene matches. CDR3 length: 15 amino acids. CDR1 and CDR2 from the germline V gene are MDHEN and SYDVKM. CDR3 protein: CASSPDRDEGETQYF. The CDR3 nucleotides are TGTGCCAGCAGTCCAGACAGGGACGAGGGAGAGACCCAGTACTTC.

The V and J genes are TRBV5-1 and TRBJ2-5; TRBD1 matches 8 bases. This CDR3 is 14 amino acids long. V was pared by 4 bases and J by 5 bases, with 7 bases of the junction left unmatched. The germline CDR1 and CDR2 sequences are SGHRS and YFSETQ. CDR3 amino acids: CASSTGQVPETQYF. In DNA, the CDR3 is TGCGCCAGCAGCACGGGACAGGTCCCGGAGACCCAGTACTTC. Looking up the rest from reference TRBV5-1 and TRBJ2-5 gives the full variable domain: KAGVTQTPRYLIKTRGQQVTLSCSPISGHRSVSWYQQTPGQGLQFLFEYFSETQRNKGNFPGRFSGRQFSNSRSEMNVSTLELGDSALYLCASSTGQVPETQYFGPGTRLLVL.

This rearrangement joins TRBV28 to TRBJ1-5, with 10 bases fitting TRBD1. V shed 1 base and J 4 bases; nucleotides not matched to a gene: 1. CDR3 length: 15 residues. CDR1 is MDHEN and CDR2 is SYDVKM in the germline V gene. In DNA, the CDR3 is TGTGCCAGCAGTTTATCGGGACAGGGGAATCAGCCCCAGCATTTT. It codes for CASSLSGQGNQPQHF.

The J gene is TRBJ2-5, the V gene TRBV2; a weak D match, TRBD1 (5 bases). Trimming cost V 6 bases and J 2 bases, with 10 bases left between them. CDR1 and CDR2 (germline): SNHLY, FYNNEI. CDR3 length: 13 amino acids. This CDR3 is CASRAGWQETQYF. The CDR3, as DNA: TGTGCCAGCAGGGCAGGGTGGCAAGAGACCCAGTACTTC. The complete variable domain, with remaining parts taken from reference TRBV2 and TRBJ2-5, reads EPEVTQTPSHQVTQMGQEVILRCVPISNHLYFYWYRQILGQKVEFLVSFYNNEISEKSEIFDDQFSVERPDGSNFTLKIRSTKLEDSAMYFCASRAGWQETQYFGPGTRLLVL.

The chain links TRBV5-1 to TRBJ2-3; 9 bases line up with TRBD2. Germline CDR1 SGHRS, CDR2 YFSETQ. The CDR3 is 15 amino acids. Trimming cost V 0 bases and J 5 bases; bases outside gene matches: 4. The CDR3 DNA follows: TGCGCCAGCAGCTTGGTTAGCGGGAGTAGAGATACGCAGTATTTT. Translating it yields CASSLVSGSRDTQYF.

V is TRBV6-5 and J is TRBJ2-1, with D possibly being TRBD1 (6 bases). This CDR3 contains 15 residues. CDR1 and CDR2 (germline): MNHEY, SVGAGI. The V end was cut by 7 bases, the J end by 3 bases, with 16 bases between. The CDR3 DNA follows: TGTGCCAGCACCACAGAAACGGGACACTACAATGAGCAGTTCTTC. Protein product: CASTTETGHYNEQFF.

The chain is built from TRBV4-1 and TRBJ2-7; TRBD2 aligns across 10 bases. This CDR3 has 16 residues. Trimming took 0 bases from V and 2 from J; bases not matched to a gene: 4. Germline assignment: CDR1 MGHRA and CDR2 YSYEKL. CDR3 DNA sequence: TGCGCCAGCAGCCAAGATATAGCGGGAGGAGCCTACGAGCAGTACTTC. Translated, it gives CASSQDIAGGAYEQYF.

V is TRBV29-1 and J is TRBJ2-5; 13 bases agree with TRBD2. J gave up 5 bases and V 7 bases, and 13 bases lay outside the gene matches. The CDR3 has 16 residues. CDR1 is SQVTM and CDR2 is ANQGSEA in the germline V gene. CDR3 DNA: TGCAGCGCCGCAGGACTAGCGGGGGCCTCGGGGGAGACCCAGTACTTC. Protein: CSAAGLAGASGETQYF.

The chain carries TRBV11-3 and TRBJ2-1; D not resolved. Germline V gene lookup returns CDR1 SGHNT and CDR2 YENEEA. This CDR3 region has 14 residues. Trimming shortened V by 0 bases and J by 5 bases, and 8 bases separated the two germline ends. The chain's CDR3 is CASSLDHEDNEQFF. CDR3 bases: TGTGCCAGCAGCTTAGATCACGAGGACAATGAGCAGTTCTTC.

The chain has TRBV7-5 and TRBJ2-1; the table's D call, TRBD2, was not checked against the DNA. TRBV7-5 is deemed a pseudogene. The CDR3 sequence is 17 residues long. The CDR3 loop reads CARSWALGLANYNEQFF. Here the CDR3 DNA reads TGTGCCAGAAGCTGGGCGTTAGGACTAGCGAACTACAATGAGCAGTTCTTC.

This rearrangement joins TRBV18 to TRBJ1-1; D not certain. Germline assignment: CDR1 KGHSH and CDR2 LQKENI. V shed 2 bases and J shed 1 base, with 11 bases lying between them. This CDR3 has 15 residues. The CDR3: CASSPARQANTEAFF. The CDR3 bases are TGTGCCAGCTCACCAGCTCGACAAGCGAACACTGAAGCTTTCTTT.

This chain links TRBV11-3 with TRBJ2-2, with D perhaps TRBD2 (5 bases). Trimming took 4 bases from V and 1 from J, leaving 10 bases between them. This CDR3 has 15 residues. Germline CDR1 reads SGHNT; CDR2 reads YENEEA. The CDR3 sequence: CASSSYEGNTGELFF. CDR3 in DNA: TGTGCCAGCAGCTCCTATGAGGGGAACACCGGGGAGCTGTTTTTT.

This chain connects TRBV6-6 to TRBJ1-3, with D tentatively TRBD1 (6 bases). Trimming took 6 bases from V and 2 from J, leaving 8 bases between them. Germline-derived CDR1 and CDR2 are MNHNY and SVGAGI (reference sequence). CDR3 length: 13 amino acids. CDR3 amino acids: CASRPGAGNTIYF. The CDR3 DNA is TGTGCCAGCAGGCCAGGGGCTGGAAACACCATATATTTT.

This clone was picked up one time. The CDR3 spells CASSTPDRAPEDGYTF. The CDR3 DNA follows: TGTGCCAGTAGTACCCCTGACAGGGCTCCTGAGGATGGCTACACCTTC. The V call is TRBV19, the J call TRBJ1-2; TRBD1 aligns across 7 bases. The CDR3 runs to 16 residues. Germline V gives CDR1 LNHDA, CDR2 SQIVND (reference sequence). V lost 4 bases to trimming and J lost 6 bases; unmatched junction nucleotides: 14. The full variable domain, completed using reference TRBV19 and TRBJ1-2, is DGGITQSPKYLFRKEGQNVTLSCEQNLNHDAMYWYRQDPGQGLRLIYYSQIVNDFQKGDIAEGYSVSREKKESFPLTVTSAQKNPTAFYLCASSTPDRAPEDGYTFGSGTRLTVV.

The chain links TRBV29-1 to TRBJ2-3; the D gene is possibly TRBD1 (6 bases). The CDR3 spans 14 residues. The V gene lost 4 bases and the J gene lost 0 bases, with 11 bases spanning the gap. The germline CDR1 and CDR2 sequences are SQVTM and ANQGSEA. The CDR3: CSVVDRFSTDTQYF. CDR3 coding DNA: TGCAGCGTTGTTGACAGGTTTAGCACAGATACGCAGTATTTT.

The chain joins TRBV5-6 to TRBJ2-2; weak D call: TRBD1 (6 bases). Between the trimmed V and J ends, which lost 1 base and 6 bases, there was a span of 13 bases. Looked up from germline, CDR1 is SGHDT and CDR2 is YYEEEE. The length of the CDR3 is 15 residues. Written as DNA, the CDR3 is TGTGCCAGCAGCTTGTCCCCCCAGGGGCCCGGGGAGCTGTTTTTT. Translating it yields CASSLSPQGPGELFF.

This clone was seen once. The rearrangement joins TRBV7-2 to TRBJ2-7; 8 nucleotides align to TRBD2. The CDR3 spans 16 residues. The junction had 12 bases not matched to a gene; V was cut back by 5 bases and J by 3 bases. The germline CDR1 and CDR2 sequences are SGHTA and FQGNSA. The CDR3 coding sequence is TGTGCCAGCAGCCCCAGCGGGAGCGGATGGGGCTACGAGCAGTACTTC. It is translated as CASSPSGSGWGYEQYF.

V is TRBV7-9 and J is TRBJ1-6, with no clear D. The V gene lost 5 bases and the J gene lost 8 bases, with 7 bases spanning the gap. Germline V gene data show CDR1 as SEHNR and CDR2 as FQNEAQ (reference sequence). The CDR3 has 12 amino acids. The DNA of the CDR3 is TGTGCCAGCAGCCGGGGAGATTCACCCCTCCACTTT. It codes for CASSRGDSPLHF.